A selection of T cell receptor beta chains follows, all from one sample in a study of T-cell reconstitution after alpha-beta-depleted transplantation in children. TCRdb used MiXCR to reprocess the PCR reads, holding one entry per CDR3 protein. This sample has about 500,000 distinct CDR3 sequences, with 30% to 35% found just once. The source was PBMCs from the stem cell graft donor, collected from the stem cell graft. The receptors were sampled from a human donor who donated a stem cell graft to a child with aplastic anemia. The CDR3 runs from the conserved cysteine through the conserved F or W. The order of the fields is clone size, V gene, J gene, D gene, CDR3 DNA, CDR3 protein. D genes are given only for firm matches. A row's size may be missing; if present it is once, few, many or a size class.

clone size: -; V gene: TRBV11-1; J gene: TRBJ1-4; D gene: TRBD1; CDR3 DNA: TGTGCCAGCAGCGTCCGACAGGGGAGGTTACGGACTAATGAAAAACTGTTTTTT; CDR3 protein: CASSVRQGRLRTNEKLFF
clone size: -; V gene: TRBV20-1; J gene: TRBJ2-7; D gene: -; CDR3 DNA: TGCAGTGCTAGACAGGCAGGTAACTACGAGCAGTACTTC; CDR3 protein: CSARQAGNYEQYF
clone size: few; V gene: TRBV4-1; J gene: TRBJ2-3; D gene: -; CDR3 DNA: TGCGCCAGCAGCCACGTATCCAGCACAGATACGCAGTATTTT; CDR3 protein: CASSHVSSTDTQYF
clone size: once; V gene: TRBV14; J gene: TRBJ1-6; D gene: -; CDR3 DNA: TGTGCCAGCAGCCAAGAATGGTTGCGGTCACCCCTCCACTTT; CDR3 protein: CASSQEWLRSPLHF
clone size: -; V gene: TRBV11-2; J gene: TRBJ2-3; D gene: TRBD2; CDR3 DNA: TGTGCCAGCAGCCCCTACGGGACTAGCGGGGCCCGGAGGCGAGATACGCAGTATTTT; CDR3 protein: CASSPYGTSGARRRDTQYF
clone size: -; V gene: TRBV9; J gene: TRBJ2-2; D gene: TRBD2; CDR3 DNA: TGTGCCAGCAGCCCCCTAATCGGACTAGCGACGAACACCGGGGAGCTGTTTTTT; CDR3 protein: CASSPLIGLATNTGELFF
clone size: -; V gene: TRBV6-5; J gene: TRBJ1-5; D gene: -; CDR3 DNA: TGTGCCAGCAGTTACTCAGGGAAGAATCAGCCCCAGCATTTT; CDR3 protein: CASSYSGKNQPQHF
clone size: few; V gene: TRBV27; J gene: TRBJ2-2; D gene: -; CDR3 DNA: TGTGCCAGTCGGGGGCCCGGGGAGCTGTTTTTT; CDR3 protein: CASRGPGELFF
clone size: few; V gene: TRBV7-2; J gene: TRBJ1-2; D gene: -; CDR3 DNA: TGTGCCAGCAGCCAAGCCTCCGAAAACTATGGCTACACCTTC; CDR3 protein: CASSQASENYGYTF
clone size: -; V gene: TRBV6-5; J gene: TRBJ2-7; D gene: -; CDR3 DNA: TGTGCCAGTAAGACCCTGTACGAGCAGTACTTC; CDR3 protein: CASKTLYEQYF
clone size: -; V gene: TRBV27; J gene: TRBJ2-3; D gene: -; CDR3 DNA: TGTGCCAGCAGGAGCCTCGGATTTGCCACAGATACGCAGTATTTT; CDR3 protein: CASRSLGFATDTQYF
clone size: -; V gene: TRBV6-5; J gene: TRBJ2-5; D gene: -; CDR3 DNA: TGTGCCAGCAGTAACACAGAGACCCAGTACTTC; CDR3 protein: CASSNTETQYF
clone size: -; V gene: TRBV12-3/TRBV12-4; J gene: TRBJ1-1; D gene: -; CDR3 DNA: TGTGCCAGCAGTTTATATGGGGGCAGTAACACTGAAGCTTTCTTT; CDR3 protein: CASSLYGGSNTEAFF
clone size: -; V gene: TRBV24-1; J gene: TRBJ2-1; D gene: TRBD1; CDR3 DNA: TGTGCCACCAGTGATGGGACAGGGGCAGGAGAGCAGTTCTTC; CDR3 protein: CATSDGTGAGEQFF
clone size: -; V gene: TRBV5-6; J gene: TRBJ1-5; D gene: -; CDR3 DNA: TGTGCCAGCAGCTTGCAGGGTTCCTCGGAAGGGCCCCAGCATTTT; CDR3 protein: CASSLQGSSEGPQHF
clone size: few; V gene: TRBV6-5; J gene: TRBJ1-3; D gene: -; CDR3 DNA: TGTGCCAGCAGGCGGGGGGGCAGCCCTTACTCTGGAAACACCATATATTTT; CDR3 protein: CASRRGGSPYSGNTIYF
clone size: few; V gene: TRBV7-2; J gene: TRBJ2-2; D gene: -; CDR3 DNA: TGTGCCAGCAGCTTAGAGGCTAGCCTTGGGGAGCTGTTTTTT; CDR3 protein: CASSLEASLGELFF
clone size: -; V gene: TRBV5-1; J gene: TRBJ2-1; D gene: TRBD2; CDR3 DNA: TGCGCCAGCACCCTCTCGGGACTAGCGGGAGGGTATGAGCAGTTCTTC; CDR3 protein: CASTLSGLAGGYEQFF
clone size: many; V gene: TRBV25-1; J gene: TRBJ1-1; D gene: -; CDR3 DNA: TGTGCCAGCAGTGAAGGGGGGGCCTTTGAAGCTTTCTTT; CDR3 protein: CASSEGGAFEAFF
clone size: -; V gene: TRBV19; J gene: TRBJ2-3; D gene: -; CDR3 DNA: TGTGCCAGTAGTATAAAGACGGGTCTGGCCACAGATACGCAGTATTTT; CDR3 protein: CASSIKTGLATDTQYF
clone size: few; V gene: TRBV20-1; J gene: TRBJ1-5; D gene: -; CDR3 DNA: TGCAGTGCCCACGTGACGGGGGCAGGAAATCAGCCCCAGCATTTT; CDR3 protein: CSAHVTGAGNQPQHF
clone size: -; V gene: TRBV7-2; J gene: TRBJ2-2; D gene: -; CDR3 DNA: TGTGCCAGCAGCTTAGGTTTGGGAAAGAACACCGGGGAGCTGTTTTTT; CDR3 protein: CASSLGLGKNTGELFF
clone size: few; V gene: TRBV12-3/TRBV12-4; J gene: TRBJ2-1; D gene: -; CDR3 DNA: TGTGCCAGCAGTTTAAGGGCTGGGTATGAGCAGTTCTTC; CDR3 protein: CASSLRAGYEQFF
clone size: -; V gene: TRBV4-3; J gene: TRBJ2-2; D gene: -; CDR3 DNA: TGCGCCAGCAGCCAAGATGGGGGGACGAACACCGGGGAGCTGTTTTTT; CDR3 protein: CASSQDGGTNTGELFF
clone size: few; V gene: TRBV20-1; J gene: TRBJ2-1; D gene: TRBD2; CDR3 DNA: TGCAGTGCTAGAATCGTCCCTAGCGGGAGTATCTTTAATGAGCAGTTCTTC; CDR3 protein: CSARIVPSGSIFNEQFF
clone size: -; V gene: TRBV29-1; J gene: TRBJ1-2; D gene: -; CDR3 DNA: TGCAGCGTCATGGGGCTCCGCGGCTACACCTTC; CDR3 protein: CSVMGLRGYTF
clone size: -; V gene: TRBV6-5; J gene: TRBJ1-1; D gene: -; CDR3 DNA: TGTGCCACGGGGTTGAACACTGAAGCTTTCTTT; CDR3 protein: CATGLNTEAFF
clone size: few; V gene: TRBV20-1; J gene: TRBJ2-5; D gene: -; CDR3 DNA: TGCAGTGCCCAAGAGAGGTCTTCAGAGACCCAGTACTTC; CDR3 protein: CSAQERSSETQYF
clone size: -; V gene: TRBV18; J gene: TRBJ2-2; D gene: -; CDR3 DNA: TGTGCCAGCTCACCACCGTCTGGGGCCGGAACCGGGGAGCTGTTTTTT; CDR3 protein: CASSPPSGAGTGELFF
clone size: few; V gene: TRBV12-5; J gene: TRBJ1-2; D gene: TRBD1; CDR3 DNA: TGTGCTAGTGGTTCGACCACGGACAGGGATGGCTACACCTTC; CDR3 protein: CASGSTTDRDGYTF
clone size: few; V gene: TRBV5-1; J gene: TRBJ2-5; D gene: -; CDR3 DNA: TGCGCCAGCAGCTTGGAGGGCGTAGGGTTCGGGGAACAAGAGACCCAGTACTTC; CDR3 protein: CASSLEGVGFGEQETQYF
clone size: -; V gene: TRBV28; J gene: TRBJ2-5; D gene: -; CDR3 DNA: TGTGCCAGCACCAATAATCAACAGGGCCCCCAAGAGACCCAGTACTTC; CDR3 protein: CASTNNQQGPQETQYF
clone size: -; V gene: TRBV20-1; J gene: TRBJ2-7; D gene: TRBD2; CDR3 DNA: TGCAGTGCTAGACTCCATTGGAGGGGACTAGTACAGGGCGAGCAGTACTTC; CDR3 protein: CSARLHWRGLVQGEQYF
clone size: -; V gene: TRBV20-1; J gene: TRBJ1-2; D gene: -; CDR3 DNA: TGCAGTGCTAGAGAGGGGGCGCACTATGGCTACACCTTC; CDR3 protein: CSAREGAHYGYTF
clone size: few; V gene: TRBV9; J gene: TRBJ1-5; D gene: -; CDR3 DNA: TGTGCCAGCAGCGTGTCAGGGAGCGATCAGCCCCAGCATTTT; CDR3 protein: CASSVSGSDQPQHF
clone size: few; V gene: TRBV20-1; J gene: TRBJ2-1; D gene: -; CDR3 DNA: TGCAGTGCTAGATCAGGCTCTTCCTCCTACAATGAGCAGTTCTTC; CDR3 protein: CSARSGSSSYNEQFF
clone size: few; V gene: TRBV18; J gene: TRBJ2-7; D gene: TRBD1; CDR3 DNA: TGTGCCAGCTCACCACCGAACAGGGGAACAGGGTTGTCCTACGAGCAGTACTTC; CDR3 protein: CASSPPNRGTGLSYEQYF
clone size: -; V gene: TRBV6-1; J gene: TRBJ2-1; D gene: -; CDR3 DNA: TGTGCCAGCAGTGAATTAAGACAGAGCTCCTACAATGAGCAGTTCTTC; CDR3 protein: CASSELRQSSYNEQFF
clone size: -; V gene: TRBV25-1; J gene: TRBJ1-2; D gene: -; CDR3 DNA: TGTGCCAGCAGTGAAGGCCGGGGGTTTTGGGAAGGCTACACCTTC; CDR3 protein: CASSEGRGFWEGYTF
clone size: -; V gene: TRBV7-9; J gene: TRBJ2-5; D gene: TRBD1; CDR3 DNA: TGTGCCAGCAGCTCTGGAGAGACAGGGGGCTTGAAGACCCAGTACTTC; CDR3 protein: CASSSGETGGLKTQYF
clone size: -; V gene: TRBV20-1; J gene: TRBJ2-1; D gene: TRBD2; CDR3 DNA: TGCAGTGCTAGAATAGCGGGGCTCTACAATGAGCAGTTCTTC; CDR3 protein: CSARIAGLYNEQFF
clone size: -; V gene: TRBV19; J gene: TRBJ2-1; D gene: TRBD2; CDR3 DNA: TGTGCCAGTAGTATTCCTAGCGGGAATCGGAATGAGCAGTTCTTC; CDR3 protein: CASSIPSGNRNEQFF
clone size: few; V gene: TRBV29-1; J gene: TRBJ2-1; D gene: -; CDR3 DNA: TGCAGCGTGGGTGGACTGGGGAATGAGCAGTTCTTC; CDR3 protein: CSVGGLGNEQFF
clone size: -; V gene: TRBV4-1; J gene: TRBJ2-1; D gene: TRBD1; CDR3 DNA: TGCGCCAGCAGCCAATGGACAGGGGGGGATCGGTGGATCTACAATGAGCAGTTCTTC; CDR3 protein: CASSQWTGGDRWIYNEQFF
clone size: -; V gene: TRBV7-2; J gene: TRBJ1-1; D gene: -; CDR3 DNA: TGTGCCAGCAGCTTAGTGTGGGTTACAGGATTGCCCACTGAAGCTTTCTTT; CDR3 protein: CASSLVWVTGLPTEAFF
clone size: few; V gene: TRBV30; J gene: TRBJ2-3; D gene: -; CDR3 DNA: TGTGCCTGGGGGCCCGGGCAGGGGGGAGCAGATACGCAGTATTTT; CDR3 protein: CAWGPGQGGADTQYF
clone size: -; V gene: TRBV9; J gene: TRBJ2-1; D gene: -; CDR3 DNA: TGTGCCAGCAGCGTAGTAGCGTCGAGCTCCTACAATGAGCAGTTCTTC; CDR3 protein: CASSVVASSSYNEQFF
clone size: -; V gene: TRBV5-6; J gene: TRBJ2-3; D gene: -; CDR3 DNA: TGTGCCAGCAGCTTTTGGACAGGAGGGAGTTCAGCAGATACGCAGTATTTT; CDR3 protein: CASSFWTGGSSADTQYF
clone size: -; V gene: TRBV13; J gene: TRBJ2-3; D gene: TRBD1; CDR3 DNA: TGTGCCAGCAGCCCCGGGGACAGGGAGAACACAGATACGCAGTATTTT; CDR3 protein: CASSPGDRENTDTQYF
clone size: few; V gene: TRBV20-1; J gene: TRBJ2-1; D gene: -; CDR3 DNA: TGCAGTGCTAGAGATCACGGGGGAGTGGCCTACAATGAGCAGTTCTTC; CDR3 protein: CSARDHGGVAYNEQFF
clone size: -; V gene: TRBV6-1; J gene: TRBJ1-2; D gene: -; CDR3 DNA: TGTGCCAGCAGTCCCTCAGGGTTCTATGGCTACACCTTC; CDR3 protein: CASSPSGFYGYTF